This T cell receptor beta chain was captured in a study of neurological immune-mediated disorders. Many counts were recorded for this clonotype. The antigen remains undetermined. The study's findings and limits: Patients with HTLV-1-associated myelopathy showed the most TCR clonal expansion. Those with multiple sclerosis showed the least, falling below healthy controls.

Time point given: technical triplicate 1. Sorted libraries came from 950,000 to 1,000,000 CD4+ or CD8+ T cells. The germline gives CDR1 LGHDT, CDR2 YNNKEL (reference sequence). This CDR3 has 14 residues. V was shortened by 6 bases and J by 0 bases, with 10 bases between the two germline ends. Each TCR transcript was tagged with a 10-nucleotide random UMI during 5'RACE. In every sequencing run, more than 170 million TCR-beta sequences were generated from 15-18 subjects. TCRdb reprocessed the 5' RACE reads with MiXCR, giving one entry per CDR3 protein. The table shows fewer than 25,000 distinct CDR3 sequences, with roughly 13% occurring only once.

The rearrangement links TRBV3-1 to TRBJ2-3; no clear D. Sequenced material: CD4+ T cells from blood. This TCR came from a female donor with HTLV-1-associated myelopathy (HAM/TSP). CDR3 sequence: CASRHLASTDTQYF. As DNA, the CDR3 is TGTGCCAGCAGGCATCTTGCTAGCACAGATACGCAGTATTTT.